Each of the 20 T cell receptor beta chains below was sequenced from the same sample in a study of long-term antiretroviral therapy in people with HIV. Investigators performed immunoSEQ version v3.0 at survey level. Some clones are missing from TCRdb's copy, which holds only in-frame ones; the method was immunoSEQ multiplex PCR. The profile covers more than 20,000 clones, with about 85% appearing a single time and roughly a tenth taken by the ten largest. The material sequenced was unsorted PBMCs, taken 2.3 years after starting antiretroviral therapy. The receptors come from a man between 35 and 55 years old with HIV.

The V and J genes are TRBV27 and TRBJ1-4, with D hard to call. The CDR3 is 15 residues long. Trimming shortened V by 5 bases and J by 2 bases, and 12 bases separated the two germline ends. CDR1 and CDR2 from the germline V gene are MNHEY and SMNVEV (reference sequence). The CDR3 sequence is CASSLTRATNEKLFF. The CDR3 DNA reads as TGTGCCAGCAGTCTCACACGGGCTACTAATGAAAAACTGTTTTTT.

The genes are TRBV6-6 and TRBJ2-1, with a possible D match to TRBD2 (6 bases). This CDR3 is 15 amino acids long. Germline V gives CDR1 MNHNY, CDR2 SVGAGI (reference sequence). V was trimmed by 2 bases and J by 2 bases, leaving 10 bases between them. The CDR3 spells CASSYTRDPYNEQFF. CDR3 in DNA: TGTGCCAGCAGTTACACGCGGGATCCCTACAATGAGCAGTTCTTC.

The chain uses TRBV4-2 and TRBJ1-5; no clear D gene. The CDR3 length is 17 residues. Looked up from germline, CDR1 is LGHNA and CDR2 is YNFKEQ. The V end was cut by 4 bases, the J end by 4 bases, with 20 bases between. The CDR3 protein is CASSLPSVIPANQPQHF. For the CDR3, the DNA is TGTGCCAGCAGCCTCCCCTCCGTCATCCCCGCTAATCAGCCCCAGCATTTT.

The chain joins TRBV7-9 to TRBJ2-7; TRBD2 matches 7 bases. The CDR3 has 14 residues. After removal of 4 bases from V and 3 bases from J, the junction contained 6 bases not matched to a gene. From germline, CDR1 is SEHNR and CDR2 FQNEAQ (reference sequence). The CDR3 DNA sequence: TGTGCCAGCAGCTCTGAGCGGGGCGACTACGAGCAGTACTTC. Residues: CASSSERGDYEQYF.

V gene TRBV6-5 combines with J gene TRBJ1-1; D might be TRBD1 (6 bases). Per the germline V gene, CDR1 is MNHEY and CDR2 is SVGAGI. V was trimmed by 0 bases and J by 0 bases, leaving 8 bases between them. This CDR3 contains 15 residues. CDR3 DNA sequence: TGTGCCAGCAGTTACTCAGGGGGAATGAACACTGAAGCTTTCTTT. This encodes CASSYSGGMNTEAFF.

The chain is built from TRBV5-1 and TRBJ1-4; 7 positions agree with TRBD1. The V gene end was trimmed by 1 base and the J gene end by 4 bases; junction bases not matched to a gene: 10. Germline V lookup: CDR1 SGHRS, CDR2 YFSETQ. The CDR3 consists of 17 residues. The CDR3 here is CASSLQGGRAFNEKLFF. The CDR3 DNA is TGCGCCAGCAGCTTGCAAGGGGGCCGGGCCTTTAATGAAAAACTGTTTTTT.

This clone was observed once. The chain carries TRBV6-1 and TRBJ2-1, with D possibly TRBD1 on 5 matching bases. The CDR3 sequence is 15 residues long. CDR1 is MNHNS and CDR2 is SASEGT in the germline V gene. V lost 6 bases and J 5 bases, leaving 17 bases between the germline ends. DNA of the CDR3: TGTGCCAGCAGCGCCTTGGCAGGGAAGAACAATGAGCAGTTCTTC. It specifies CASSALAGKNNEQFF.

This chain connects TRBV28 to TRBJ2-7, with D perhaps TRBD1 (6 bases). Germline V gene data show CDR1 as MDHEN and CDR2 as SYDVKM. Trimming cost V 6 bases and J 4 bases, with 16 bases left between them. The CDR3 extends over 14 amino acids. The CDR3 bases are TGTGCCAGCAGCCCGGACAGAATCGGATACGAGCAGTACTTC. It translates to CASSPDRIGYEQYF.

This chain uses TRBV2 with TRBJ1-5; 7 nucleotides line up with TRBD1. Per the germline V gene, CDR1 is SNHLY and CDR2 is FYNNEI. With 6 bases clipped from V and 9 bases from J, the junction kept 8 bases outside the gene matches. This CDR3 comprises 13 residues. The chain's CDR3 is CASRETGVRPQHF. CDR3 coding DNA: TGTGCCAGCAGGGAAACAGGGGTACGGCCCCAGCATTTT.

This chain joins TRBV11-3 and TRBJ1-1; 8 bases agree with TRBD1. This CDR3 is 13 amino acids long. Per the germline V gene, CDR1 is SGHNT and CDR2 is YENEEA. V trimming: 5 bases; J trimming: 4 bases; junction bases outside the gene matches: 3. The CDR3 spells CASSRDRTTEAFF. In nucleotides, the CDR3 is TGTGCCAGCAGCCGGGACAGGACCACTGAAGCTTTCTTT.

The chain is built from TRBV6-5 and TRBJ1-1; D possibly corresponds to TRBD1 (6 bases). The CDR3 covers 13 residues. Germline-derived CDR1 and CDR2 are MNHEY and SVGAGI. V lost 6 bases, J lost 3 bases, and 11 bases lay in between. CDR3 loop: CASRGRGYTEAFF. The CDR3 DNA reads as TGTGCCAGCAGGGGGAGGGGGTACACTGAAGCTTTCTTT.

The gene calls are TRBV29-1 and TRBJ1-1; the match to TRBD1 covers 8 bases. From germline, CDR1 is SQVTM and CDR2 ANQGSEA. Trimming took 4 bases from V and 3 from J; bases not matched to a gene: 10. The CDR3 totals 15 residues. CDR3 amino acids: CSVAGGASSDTEAFF. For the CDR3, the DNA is TGCAGCGTTGCAGGGGGCGCCTCCTCGGACACTGAAGCTTTCTTT. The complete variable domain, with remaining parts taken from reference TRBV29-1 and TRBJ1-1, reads SAVISQKPSRDICQRGTSLTIQCQVDSQVTMMFWYRQQPGQSLTLIATANQGSEATYESGFVIDKFPISRPNLTFSTLTVSNMSPEDSSIYLCSVAGGASSDTEAFFGQGTRLTVV.

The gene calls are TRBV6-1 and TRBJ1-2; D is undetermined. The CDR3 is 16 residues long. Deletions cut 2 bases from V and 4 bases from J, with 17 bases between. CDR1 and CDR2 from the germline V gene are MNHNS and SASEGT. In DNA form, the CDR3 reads TGTGCCAGCAGTGAATTACACAAACCATTCGGCTATGGCTACACCTTC. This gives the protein CASSELHKPFGYGYTF.

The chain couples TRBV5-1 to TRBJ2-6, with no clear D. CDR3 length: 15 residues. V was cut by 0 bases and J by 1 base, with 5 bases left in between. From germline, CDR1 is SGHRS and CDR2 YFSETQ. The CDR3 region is CASSLGGSGANVLTF. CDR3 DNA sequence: TGCGCCAGCAGCTTGGGTGGGTCTGGGGCCAACGTCCTGACTTTC.

The CDR3 loop reads CASSLELFNGAFF. As DNA, the CDR3 is TGTGCCAGCAGCTTAGAACTTTTTAACGGAGCTTTCTTT. The rearrangement links TRBV7-8 to TRBJ1-1, with D hard to call. CDR1 SGHVS and CDR2 FQNEAQ come from the germline V gene. Trimming removed 1 base at V and 10 bases at J, with 13 bases between. The CDR3 length is 13 residues.

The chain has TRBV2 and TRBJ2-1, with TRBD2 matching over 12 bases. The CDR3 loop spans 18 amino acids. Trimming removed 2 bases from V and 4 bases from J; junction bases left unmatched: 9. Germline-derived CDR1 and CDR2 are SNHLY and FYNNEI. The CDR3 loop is CASSERGPTSGGYNEQFF. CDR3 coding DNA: TGTGCCAGCAGTGAAAGGGGCCCTACTAGCGGGGGGTACAATGAGCAGTTCTTC.

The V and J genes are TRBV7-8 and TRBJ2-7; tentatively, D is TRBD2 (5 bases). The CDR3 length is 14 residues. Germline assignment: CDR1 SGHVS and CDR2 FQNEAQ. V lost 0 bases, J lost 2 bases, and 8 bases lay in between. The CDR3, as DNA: TGTGCCAGCAGCTTAGCGCACGGGACCTACGAGCAGTACTTC. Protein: CASSLAHGTYEQYF.

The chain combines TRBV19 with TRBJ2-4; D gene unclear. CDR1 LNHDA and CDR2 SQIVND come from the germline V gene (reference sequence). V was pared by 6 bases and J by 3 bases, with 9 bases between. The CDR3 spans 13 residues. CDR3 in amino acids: CASSGPDKNIQYF. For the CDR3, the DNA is TGTGCCAGTAGCGGACCCGACAAAAACATTCAGTACTTC.

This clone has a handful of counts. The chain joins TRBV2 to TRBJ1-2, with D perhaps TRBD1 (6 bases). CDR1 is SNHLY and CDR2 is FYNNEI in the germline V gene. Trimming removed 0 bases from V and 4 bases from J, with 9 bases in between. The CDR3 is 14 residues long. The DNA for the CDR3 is TGTGCCAGCAGTGAAGCTTCAGGGGCCTATGGCTACACCTTC. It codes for CASSEASGAYGYTF.

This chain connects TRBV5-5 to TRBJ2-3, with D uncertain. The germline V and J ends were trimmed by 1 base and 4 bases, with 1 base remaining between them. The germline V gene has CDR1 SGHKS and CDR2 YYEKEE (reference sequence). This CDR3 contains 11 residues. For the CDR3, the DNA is TGTGCCAGCAGCTTGTCAGATACGCAGTATTTT. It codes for CASSLSDTQYF.